One and the same sample provided the 8 T cell receptor beta chains below, sequenced in a study of HIV-infected patients and healthy controls. Antiretroviral therapy had run roughly three months, about 14 weeks, before follow-up blood collection. Whole blood was used without fractionation, so all unsorted peripheral T cells were included. cDNA was made from 500 ng RNA using alpha and beta constant primers. Each of the alpha and beta chains got its own library through chain-specific third strand synthesis with indices. TCRdb analysed the 5' RACE reads with MiXCR anew, one entry per CDR3 protein. The repertoire holds around 11,000 distinct CDR3 sequences, with approximately 6% as singletons. The sequences come from blood, collected during antiretroviral therapy. The receptor source for this set is an adult with HIV infection. The donor label of this sample is uncertain.

Many counts were recorded for this clonotype. The chain uses TRBV2 and TRBJ1-3; no clear D. The germline gives CDR1 SNHLY, CDR2 FYNNEI. This CDR3 spans 15 amino acids. V lost 1 base to trimming and J lost 0 bases, with 7 bases between them. CDR3 DNA sequence: TGTGCCAGCAGTGAAGGTCTGAACTCTGGAAACACCATATATTTT. The encoded protein is CASSEGLNSGNTIYF.

This clonotype showed up many times. V gene TRBV6-5 combines with J gene TRBJ1-2; tentatively, D is TRBD1 (5 bases). Per germline, CDR1 MNHEY and CDR2 SVGAGI. The CDR3 has 15 residues. V gave up 6 bases and J gave up 7 bases, with 21 bases separating them. Here the CDR3 DNA reads TGTGCCAGCAGCAAAATGGGGGGAAGGCATAGTGGCTACACCTTC. Protein sequence: CASSKMGGRHSGYTF.

This clonotype was found many times. The chain has TRBV12-3 or TRBV12-4 and TRBJ2-3, with TRBD2 identical over 13 bases. The CDR3 totals 14 residues. V lost 6 bases, J lost 9 bases, and 6 bases stayed unmatched. CDR3 region: CASSLGLAGETQYF. The CDR3 DNA follows: TGTGCCAGCAGCCTAGGACTAGCGGGAGAGACGCAGTATTTT.

This clonotype was detected ten times or more. This chain links TRBV2 with TRBJ2-5; 7 bases match TRBD1. The germline V gene has CDR1 SNHLY and CDR2 FYNNEI. J lost 3 bases, V lost 8 bases, and 6 bases had no gene match. The CDR3 covers 13 residues. CDR3 protein: CASLGTAEETQYF. For the CDR3, the DNA is TGTGCCAGCCTCGGGACAGCAGAAGAGACCCAGTACTTC. Full variable domain (rest looked up from reference TRBV2 and TRBJ2-5): EPEVTQTPSHQVTQMGQEVILRCVPISNHLYFYWYRQILGQKVEFLVSFYNNEISEKSEIFDDQFSVERPDGSNFTLKIRSTKLEDSAMYFCASLGTAEETQYFGPGTRLLVL.

Many counts were recorded for this clonotype. The chain has TRBV19 and TRBJ1-1; D unresolved. CDR1 LNHDA and CDR2 SQIVND come from the germline V gene (reference sequence). Trimming pared 8 bases from V and 5 bases from J, leaving 12 bases between. CDR3 size: 12 residues. CDR3 protein: CASRPGWTEAFF. CDR3 DNA: TGTGCCAGTCGTCCTGGCTGGACTGAAGCTTTCTTT.

Ten or more counts support this clonotype. The V gene is TRBV5-1, the J gene TRBJ1-4; D unclear. Trimming shortened V by 0 bases and J by 5 bases, and 11 bases separated the two germline ends. The CDR3 length is 15 residues. Per the germline V gene, CDR1 is SGHRS and CDR2 is YFSETQ. The CDR3 here is CASSLVAPQNEKLFF. CDR3 DNA sequence: TGCGCCAGCAGCTTGGTGGCCCCACAGAATGAAAAACTGTTTTTT.

This chain joins TRBV6-5 and TRBJ1-2; TRBD1 aligns across 7 bases. V gave up 3 bases and J gave up 8 bases; unmatched junction bases: 9. Per the germline V gene, CDR1 is MNHEY and CDR2 is SVGAGI. CDR3 length equals 14 residues. CDR3 loop: CASSYAGGSEGYTF. Here the CDR3 DNA reads TGTGCCAGCAGTTATGCAGGGGGGTCGGAGGGCTACACCTTC.

This clonotype was detected ten times or more. The chain recombines TRBV20-1 with TRBJ1-5, with D unclear. The CDR3 sequence is 17 residues long. The V end lost 0 bases, the J end lost 3 bases, and 18 bases lay between the germline ends. CDR1 and CDR2 from the germline V gene are DFQATT and SNEGSKA (reference sequence). The CDR3 DNA sequence: TGCAGTGCTAGAGATACTTTGGTAGGTAGCCACAATCAGCCCCAGCATTTT. It encodes CSARDTLVGSHNQPQHF.